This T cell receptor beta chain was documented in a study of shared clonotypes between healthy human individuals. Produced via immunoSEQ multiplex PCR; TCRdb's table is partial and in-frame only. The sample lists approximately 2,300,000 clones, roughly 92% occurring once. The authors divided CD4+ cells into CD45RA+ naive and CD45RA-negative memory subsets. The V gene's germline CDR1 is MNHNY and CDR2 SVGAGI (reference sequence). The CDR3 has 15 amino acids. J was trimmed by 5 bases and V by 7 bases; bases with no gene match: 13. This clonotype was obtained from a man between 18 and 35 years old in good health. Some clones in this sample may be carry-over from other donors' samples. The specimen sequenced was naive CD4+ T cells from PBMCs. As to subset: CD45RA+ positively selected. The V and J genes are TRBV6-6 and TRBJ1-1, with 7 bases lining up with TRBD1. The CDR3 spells CASTLLPVGQTEAFF. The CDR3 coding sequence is TGTGCCAGCACCCTGCTTCCCGTGGGACAGACTGAAGCTTTCTTT.